Below, one T cell receptor beta chain is given with its context. This clone showed up just a few times. What antigen it recognizes has not been identified. No base quality information exists; no much larger clone differs at one position. This sample stems from a study of tissue T cells after allogeneic stem cell transplantation (dated by TCRdb to between 2022 and 2023). Broadly, across the study: When multiple samples of a tissue existed, pathologist review of H&E sections prioritized samples with histologically apparent lymphocytes for sequencing. On the human side, the study was prospective and observational, with no blinding or randomization. Using research autopsies of patients with and without GVHD, plus mouse models of GVHD, the study profiled TCR beta repertoires across many tissues.

The research as a whole found: Within patients, how anatomically similar tissues were was a major factor shaping TCR repertoire composition, regardless of disease or transplant status. Which tissue TCRs were alloreactive or antigen-specific was not determined in the study, and some clones might have been persisting host cells. In both patients and mice, T cells from blood and spleen picked up only a limited part of the TCR repertoire that was detected in tissues. Only a few T cell clones appeared in more than one patient, yet motif-based clustering showed tissue-specific repertoire signatures that were shared between patients. The patient cohort was small and clinically heterogeneous, and sampling depth was acknowledged as a limitation. No blood samples were available for the non-GVHD comparator patients.

The protocol used for the library was the immunoSEQ multiplex PCR assay. Adaptive Biotechnologies performed TCRbeta CDR3 sequencing at survey depth and reported CDR3 sequences, V/J genes, productive frequency, and template counts. TCR beta CDR3 regions were amplified from genomic DNA rather than RNA. As for how the authors treated the data: Jensen-Shannon divergence served to quantify pairwise repertoire overlap between tissues, with 0 meaning identical and 1 meaning complete divergence. Tissues were clustered by single-linkage agglomerative hierarchical clustering of pairwise JSD values and displayed as dendrograms. GLIPH2 was applied to all patient samples using simulation_depth 1000, kmer_min_depth 3, and cdr3_length_cutoff 8, and only groups with more than two unique CDR3s were retained. A standardized tissue-overlap score was calculated by extrapolating Jaccard GLIPH-group overlap across patients to a standard repertoire size of 1000 clones. Linear mixed-effect models, with tissue as a fixed effect and individual as a random effect, were used to test how diversity related to clinical or experimental variables. TCRdb's version of the immuneACCESS table is confined to in-frame rearrangements and falls short of the full clone set. An unresolved V gene accounts for under half of the shortfall where checked; the remainder is of unknown origin. V and J calls and clone size are copied from that table; D and trimming were computed from the DNA. The sample yields under 30,000 clones; about 73% were counted once. The ten biggest clones cover roughly 7.7% of the sample.

Interpreted using the paper, the time point label stands for: human tissue collected at research (rapid) autopsy. Three non-HCT comparator patients with other cancers, who had at least five GI tract samples and no known GI disease at death, were retrospectively selected. Autopsy tissues, which were obtained after a median post-mortem interval of about ten hours, included GI sites from esophagus to rectum, liver, skin and lymphoid organs including spleen. Autopsy specimens were bisected, with one portion flash-frozen in liquid nitrogen and the rest formalin-fixed; GI outer muscle layers were removed. Genomic DNA was extracted from frozen tissues using the Mag-Bind Blood & Tissue DNA HDQ 96 Kit on a Chemagic 360 or the DNeasy Blood & Tissue Kit. Because of concern about red blood cell contamination, the extracted DNA went through further purification with the Genomic DNA Clean & Concentrator-25 kit.

Taken from the germline V gene, the CDR1 and CDR2 loops are MNHNS and SASEGT. From its cysteine to its phenylalanine, the CDR3 spans 15 amino acids. Of the read, only the CDR3 DNA is kept; its 45 bases are in frame from base 1. V sheds 1 base and J sheds 1 base, leaving 8 bases between their ends. This specimen consisted of tissue from the ileum, obtained at autopsy. The clonotype originates from a female donor aged 60 or older with lung cancer. The rearranged segments are TRBV6-1 and TRBJ1-5, with TRBD1 as a weak D call on 5 bases. The DNA sequence reads TGTGCCAGCAGTGAAGAGGGACTGAGCAATCAGCCCCAGCATTTT. Its translation reads: CASSEEGLSNQPQHF.